Below, 32 T cell receptor beta chains from the same sample are listed, as sequenced in a study of T cell responses to AZD1222 COVID-19 vaccine. Generated by immunoSEQ multiplex PCR, the TCRdb table keeps only in-frame clones and is missing some. This table holds 90,000 to 120,000 clones, roughly 90% found once. Specimen: peripheral blood, collected on day 0 of AZD1222 vaccination. The receptors were gathered from an adult in good health.

The rearrangement uses TRBV28 and TRBJ2-5; weak D call: TRBD2 (5 bases). The ends were cut back, 5 bases at V and 5 bases at J, with 12 bases in the middle. The CDR3 length is 13 residues. From germline, CDR1 is MDHEN and CDR2 SYDVKM. The CDR3 sequence is CASSPGMVETQYF. For the CDR3, the DNA is TGTGCCAGCAGTCCCGGGATGGTGGAGACCCAGTACTTC.

This clone has just one count. The rearrangement uses TRBV9 and TRBJ1-1; unclear D gene. This CDR3 has 14 residues. V was clipped by 1 base and J by 3 bases, with 10 bases between them. The germline V gene encodes CDR1 SGDLS and CDR2 YYNGEE. DNA for the CDR3: TGTGCCAGCAGCGTAAGTCCCGCAGACACTGAAGCTTTCTTT. Its protein is CASSVSPADTEAFF.

The chain carries TRBV5-1 and TRBJ1-4; D gene uncertain. CDR1 and CDR2 (germline): SGHRS, YFSETQ. The CDR3 is 14 amino acids. V was clipped by 0 bases and J by 5 bases, with 8 bases between them. This chain's CDR3 is CASSLGRRNEKLFF. CDR3 bases: TGCGCCAGCAGCTTGGGACGGAGGAATGAAAAACTGTTTTTT.

The rearrangement uses TRBV11-3 and TRBJ1-3, with TRBD1 matching 10 bases. The CDR3 length is 16 residues. Germline V gives CDR1 SGHNT, CDR2 YENEEA. V shed 3 bases and J 4 bases; nucleotides not matched to a gene: 6. The CDR3 here is CASSFMGQGSGNTIYF. The CDR3 region has the DNA TGTGCCAGCAGCTTTATGGGACAGGGGTCAGGAAACACCATATATTTT.

This chain joins TRBV3-1 (or the pseudogene TRBV3-2) and TRBJ2-7, with a possible D match to TRBD1 (5 bases). CDR1 is LGHDT, CDR2 YNNKEL, per germline (reference sequence). CDR3 length: 14 residues. The V gene lost 5 bases and the J gene lost 6 bases, with 17 bases spanning the gap. The DNA for the CDR3 is TGTGCCAGCAGCTCCATTGGGGCCTTTGGCGAGCAGTACTTC. This sequence encodes CASSSIGAFGEQYF.

This clone was counted a few times. This rearrangement joins TRBV7-2 to TRBJ1-4; possibly TRBD1 for D (5 bases). Germline V lookup: CDR1 SGHTA, CDR2 FQGNSA. The CDR3 has 17 residues. V lost 1 base, J lost 4 bases, and 16 bases lay in between. The CDR3 DNA is TGTGCCAGCAGCTTAGGTCCGGAGGGGAGGGTTAATGAAAAACTGTTTTTT. Amino acids: CASSLGPEGRVNEKLFF.

The chain couples TRBV5-1 to TRBJ2-7; possible D gene TRBD2, 6 bases. Germline CDR1 reads SGHRS; CDR2 reads YFSETQ. CDR3 size: 15 residues. V gave up 6 bases and J gave up 2 bases, with 18 bases separating them. This chain's CDR3 is CASTITGTSTYEQYF. CDR3 DNA sequence: TGCGCCAGCACCATTACCGGGACTTCTACCTACGAGCAGTACTTC.

This chain connects TRBV5-1 to TRBJ2-1, with 11 positions matching TRBD2. Trimming at V came to 4 bases and at J to 4 bases, leaving 10 bases not matched to a gene. This CDR3 contains 17 residues. Germline V lookup: CDR1 SGHRS, CDR2 YFSETQ. The CDR3 spells CASSTELAGDPYNEQFF. The CDR3 DNA is TGCGCCAGCAGCACCGAACTAGCGGGAGACCCGTACAATGAGCAGTTCTTC.

The chain recombines TRBV11-3 with TRBJ2-3, with 7 bases identical to TRBD1. The V and J ends lost 5 bases and 2 bases, in that order; junction bases with no gene match: 10. The CDR3 has 16 amino acids. CDR1 and CDR2 from the germline V gene are SGHNT and YENEEA. The CDR3 protein is CASSPARDSYTDTQYF. Here the CDR3 DNA reads TGTGCCAGCAGCCCGGCCCGGGACAGTTACACAGATACGCAGTATTTT.

This rearrangement joins TRBV28 to TRBJ2-5; D not certain. The V gene's germline CDR1 is MDHEN and CDR2 SYDVKM. The CDR3 covers 16 residues. V shed 1 base and J shed 1 base, with 13 bases lying between them. The CDR3 coding sequence is TGTGCCAGCAGTTTATCAGGTCCGAACTCCCAAGAGACCCAGTACTTC. The encoded protein is CASSLSGPNSQETQYF.

A single count supports this clone. V gene TRBV9 combines with J gene TRBJ2-6; no firm D call. The CDR3 is made up of 15 amino acids. Germline CDR1 reads SGDLS; CDR2 reads YYNGEE. V was trimmed by 0 bases and J by 1 base, leaving 5 bases between them. CDR3 region: CASSVVGSGANVLTF. CDR3 bases: TGTGCCAGCAGCGTAGTTGGTTCTGGGGCCAACGTCCTGACTTTC.

CDR3: CASSLYSSRNTIYF. The DNA for the CDR3 is TGTGCCAGCAGTTTGTACAGCTCGAGAAACACCATATATTTT. This chain uses TRBV28 with TRBJ1-3; D gene unclear. V dropped 3 bases and J dropped 5 bases, with 11 bases sitting between them. In germline, CDR1 is MDHEN, CDR2 SYDVKM. The CDR3 is 14 amino acids. Combining the CDR3 with reference TRBV28 and TRBJ1-3 gives the whole variable domain DVKVTQSSRYLVKRTGEKVFLECVQDMDHENMFWYRQDPGLGLRLIYFSYDVKMKEKGDIPEGYSVSREKKERFSLILESASTNQTSMYLCASSLYSSRNTIYFGEGSWLTVV.

The V call is TRBV6-1, the J call TRBJ1-2; 12 nucleotides agree with TRBD1. The V and J ends lost 0 bases and 3 bases, in that order; junction bases with no gene match: 2. From germline, CDR1 is MNHNS and CDR2 SASEGT. This CDR3 comprises 16 residues. The CDR3 here is CASSEAGTGGYYGYTF. CDR3 coding DNA: TGTGCCAGCAGTGAAGCGGGGACAGGGGGCTACTATGGCTACACCTTC.

The chain couples TRBV5-4 to TRBJ1-6; D gene ambiguous. The CDR3 spans 14 residues. Germline V gives CDR1 SGHNT, CDR2 YYREEE (reference sequence). V was shortened by 1 base and J by 6 bases, with 8 bases between the two germline ends. This chain's CDR3 is CASSLPNSNSPLHF. CDR3 in DNA: TGTGCCAGCAGCTTGCCAAATTCTAATTCACCCCTCCACTTT.

The chain recombines TRBV13 with TRBJ2-3, with D perhaps matching TRBD2 (7 bases). Trimming took 0 bases from V and 6 from J, leaving 19 bases between them. The CDR3 is made up of 17 amino acids. Germline CDR1 reads PRHDT; CDR2 reads FYEKMQ (reference sequence). Written as DNA, the CDR3 is TGTGCCAGCAGCTTAGGGATTAGACCACGGGGGGCGGATACGCAGTATTTT. Residues: CASSLGIRPRGADTQYF. Using reference TRBV13 and TRBJ2-3 for the parts outside the CDR3, the full variable domain is AAGVIQSPRHLIKEKRETATLKCYPIPRHDTVYWYQQGPGQDPQFLISFYEKMQSDKGSIPDRFSAQQFSDYHSELNMSSLELGDSALYFCASSLGIRPRGADTQYFGPGTRLTVL.

In this sample, this clone turned up a few times. The chain is built from TRBV7-2 and TRBJ1-5; 9 bases are shared with TRBD1. Trimming took 6 bases from V and 7 from J; bases not matched to a gene: 7. The CDR3 length is 14 residues. CDR1 and CDR2 (germline): SGHTA, FQGNSA. The CDR3 spells CASSYNGQGQPQHF. CDR3 nucleotide sequence: TGTGCCAGCAGTTATAACGGACAGGGGCAGCCCCAGCATTTT.

The J gene is TRBJ2-7, the V gene TRBV14; D possibly uses TRBD1 or TRBD2 (6 bases each). CDR1 is SGHDN, CDR2 FVKESK, per germline. V gave up 4 bases and J gave up 7 bases, with 20 bases separating them. This CDR3 has 15 residues. The CDR3 is CASSPQGRRLREQYF. CDR3 bases: TGTGCCAGCAGCCCTCAGGGGAGGAGGCTGAGGGAGCAGTACTTC.

J is TRBJ1-4 and V is TRBV7-9, with 8 bases identical to TRBD1. The V gene's germline CDR1 is SEHNR and CDR2 FQNEAQ (reference sequence). The CDR3 is 18 amino acids. The V segment lost 3 bases and the J segment 7 bases; nucleotides outside the gene matches: 16. The CDR3 DNA reads TGTGCCAGCAGCTTTTTCCCTCCCCAGGGGGCCGAGAGTGAAAAACTGTTTTTT. This sequence encodes CASSFFPPQGAESEKLFF. The full variable domain, its missing parts supplied by reference TRBV7-9 and TRBJ1-4, is DTGVSQNPRHKITKRGQNVTFRCDPISEHNRLYWYRQTLGQGPEFLTYFQNEAQLEKSRLLSDRFSAERPKGSFSTLEIQRTEQGDSAMYLCASSFFPPQGAESEKLFFGSGTQLSVL.

The genes are TRBV7-2 and TRBJ2-5; perhaps TRBD2 as D (5 bases). Trimming took 6 bases from V and 5 from J, leaving 13 bases between them. The CDR3 has 13 amino acids. CDR1 and CDR2 from the germline V gene are SGHTA and FQGNSA. Here the CDR3 DNA reads TGTGCCAGCAGGGCGGGTCTACGGGAGACCCAGTACTTC. It translates to CASRAGLRETQYF.

The chain combines TRBV12-3 or TRBV12-4 with TRBJ1-1; D ambiguous. The V gene lost 6 bases and the J gene lost 0 bases, with 8 bases spanning the gap. The CDR3 spans 13 residues. The CDR3 region is CASRMTVNTEAFF. CDR3 DNA sequence: TGTGCCAGCAGGATGACGGTGAACACTGAAGCTTTCTTT.

The V gene is TRBV19, the J gene TRBJ2-1; 13 bases match TRBD2. Germline assignment: CDR1 LNHDA and CDR2 SQIVND (reference sequence). This CDR3 spans 17 amino acids. With V trimmed by 0 bases and J by 2 bases, 1 base remained unmatched. CDR3 residues: CASSIEGLAGPYNEQFF. CDR3 bases: TGTGCCAGTAGTATAGAGGGACTAGCGGGACCCTACAATGAGCAGTTCTTC.

The rearrangement joins TRBV6-2 or TRBV6-3 to TRBJ1-1; a possible D gene is TRBD1 (5 bases). V gave up 6 bases and J gave up 7 bases, with 12 bases separating them. Germline V CDR1 and CDR2: MNHEY, SVGEGT. This CDR3 spans 12 amino acids. Written as DNA, the CDR3 is TGTGCCAGCAGCAGTCGGGGGTATGAAGCTTTCTTT. This encodes CASSSRGYEAFF.

This clone occurred once. The J gene is TRBJ2-7, the V gene TRBV6-1; D gene ambiguous. Trimming stripped 0 bases from V and 0 bases from J, with 9 bases between. The CDR3 length is 15 residues. The germline V gene has CDR1 MNHNS and CDR2 SASEGT. The CDR3 is CASSEAELLSYEQYF. CDR3 nucleotide sequence: TGTGCCAGCAGTGAAGCGGAACTGCTCTCCTACGAGCAGTACTTC.

The chain uses TRBV6-4 and TRBJ1-4, with no clear D. Per the germline V gene, CDR1 is MRHNA and CDR2 is SNTAGT. The CDR3 runs 13 residues. V was trimmed by 5 bases and J by 4 bases, leaving 8 bases between them. CDR3 sequence: CASSPTGNEKLFF. The CDR3 coding sequence is TGTGCCAGCAGTCCGACGGGTAATGAAAAACTGTTTTTT.

This chain joins TRBV19 and TRBJ2-7; 7 bases agree with TRBD2. Per the germline V gene, CDR1 is LNHDA and CDR2 is SQIVND (reference sequence). With 3 bases clipped from V and 6 bases from J, the junction kept 14 bases outside the gene matches. The CDR3 is 16 residues long. In nucleotides, the CDR3 is TGTGCCAGTAGTATGTCGGTGGCGGGAGAAACGCGCGAGCAGTACTTC. Protein product: CASSMSVAGETREQYF.

J is TRBJ2-1 and V is TRBV18; the match to TRBD1 covers 7 bases. Germline CDR1 KGHSH, CDR2 LQKENI. Trimming removed 5 bases from V and 0 bases from J; junction bases left unmatched: 4. The CDR3 totals 15 residues. CDR3 bases: TGTGCCAGCTCAGACAGGGCGAACTCCTACAATGAGCAGTTCTTC. It codes for CASSDRANSYNEQFF.

This chain links TRBV5-1 with TRBJ2-3; D is perhaps TRBD2 (7 bases). Germline V CDR1 and CDR2: SGHRS, YFSETQ. Between the trimmed V and J ends, which lost 0 bases and 5 bases, there was a span of 16 bases. CDR3 length: 16 residues. CDR3 bases: TGCGCCAGCAGCTTGGTCTCTAGCGGAGGGGGAGATACGCAGTATTTT. Translation: CASSLVSSGGGDTQYF.

The chain is built from TRBV4-1 and TRBJ2-7, with 9 bases lining up with TRBD2. Germline assignment: CDR1 MGHRA and CDR2 YSYEKL. After removal of 4 bases from V and 3 bases from J, the junction contained 7 bases not matched to a gene. This CDR3 has 15 residues. CDR3 DNA sequence: TGCGCCAGCAGCCCCCCTAGCGGGAATATCTACGAGCAGTACTTC. Translating it yields CASSPPSGNIYEQYF.

The V and J genes are TRBV11-3 and TRBJ1-3, with TRBD1 identical over 7 bases. Unmatched junction bases numbered 6, after V lost 3 bases and J lost 1 base. This CDR3 has 16 residues. The germline V gene has CDR1 SGHNT and CDR2 YENEEA. CDR3 in amino acids: CASSFFMTGSGNTIYF. The CDR3 nucleotides are TGTGCCAGCAGCTTCTTCATGACAGGGTCTGGAAACACCATATATTTT. Filled out from reference TRBV11-3 and TRBJ1-3, the complete variable domain reads EAGVVQSPRYKIIEKKQPVAFWCNPISGHNTLYWYLQNLGQGPELLIRYENEEAVDDSQLPKDRFSAERLKGVDSTLKIQPAELGDSAVYLCASSFFMTGSGNTIYFGEGSWLTVV.

The V and J genes are TRBV7-3 and TRBJ2-1; 11 positions match TRBD2. Germline loops: CDR1 SGHTA, CDR2 FQGTGA. This CDR3 has 16 residues. V lost 4 bases to trimming and J lost 4 bases; unmatched junction nucleotides: 6. Here the CDR3 DNA reads TGTGCCAGCAGCTCCCGGACTAGCGGGCTATACAATGAGCAGTTCTTC. This codes for CASSSRTSGLYNEQFF.

The rearrangement uses TRBV7-2 and TRBJ2-2; no reliable D call. Germline values: CDR1 SGHTA, CDR2 FQGNSA. Trimming cost V 1 base and J 6 bases, with 12 bases left between them. The CDR3 sequence is 15 residues long. The CDR3, as DNA: TGTGCCAGCAGCTTAGTCGGCAGGAAGGCCGGGGAGCTGTTTTTT. It translates to CASSLVGRKAGELFF.

CDR3 nucleotides: TGTGCCAGCAGCCCCCGGGTTGAGCTGAACACTGAAGCTTTCTTT. Translation gives CASSPRVELNTEAFF. V is TRBV6-5 and J is TRBJ1-1, with no clear D. Germline V gene sequence: CDR1 MNHEY, CDR2 SVGAGI. V was cut by 6 bases and J by 0 bases, with 14 bases left in between. The CDR3 extends over 15 amino acids.